The 2 T cell receptor beta chains below come from one sample, sequenced in a study of long-term antiretroviral therapy in people with HIV. Survey-level resolution applied to immunoSEQ assay v3.0. Using immunoSEQ multiplex PCR, the repertoire was profiled, and TCRdb retains in-frame clones only, with some absent. The sample has around 7,000 clones, 65% to 80% seen once. The specimen was unsorted PBMCs, collected 0.9 years before starting antiretroviral therapy. The source of these receptors is a middle-aged man with HIV.

This chain connects TRBV13 to TRBJ2-3; tentatively, D is TRBD1 or TRBD2 (5 bases each). The ends were cut back, 5 bases at V and 5 bases at J, with 17 bases in the middle. The length of the CDR3 is 15 residues. Germline assignment: CDR1 PRHDT and CDR2 FYEKMQ (reference sequence). The CDR3 region has the DNA TGTGCCAGCAGCGCCCCCGGGGCCCAGGGAGATACGCAGTATTTT. Its protein is CASSAPGAQGDTQYF. The full variable domain, in which reference TRBV13 and TRBJ2-3 provide the parts outside the CDR3, is AAGVIQSPRHLIKEKRETATLKCYPIPRHDTVYWYQQGPGQDPQFLISFYEKMQSDKGSIPDRFSAQQFSDYHSELNMSSLELGDSALYFCASSAPGAQGDTQYFGPGTRLTVL.

Here the CDR3 reads CASSVDNFGGGDHADTQYF. CDR3 in DNA: TGTGCCAGCAGCGTAGATAATTTTGGGGGAGGGGACCACGCAGATACGCAGTATTTT. The V call is TRBV9, the J call TRBJ2-3; 7 nucleotides match TRBD2. The CDR3 is made up of 19 amino acids. V trimming: 0 bases; J trimming: 4 bases; junction bases outside the gene matches: 17. Germline CDR1 SGDLS, CDR2 YYNGEE.